This TCR beta chain was identified in a study of blood T cells in healthy people across ages. Study outcomes and limitations: Since the PBMCs were unsorted, naive and antigen-experienced cells could not be conclusively compared.

Through a sample-barcoded 5' primer and a J-beta primer mix, a second PCR was run for about 6 to 12 cycles. A template-switch adaptor with 12 random nucleotides tagged each cDNA molecule. A single record per CDR3 protein comes from TCRdb applying MiXCR to the 5' RACE reads. This sample has approximately 1,100,000 distinct CDR3 sequences; 40% to 55% occur once, and the top ten carry over 15%. For this clonotype: What it recognizes is unknown.

The ends lost 3 bases at V and 2 bases at J; junction bases unmatched: 6. In germline, CDR1 is SGHRS, CDR2 YFSETQ. The CDR3 is 15 amino acids. Source material: blood. The clonotype originates from a woman aged 55-69 years in good health. The V gene is TRBV5-1, the J gene TRBJ2-5; 8 bases are a match to TRBD1. In nucleotides, the CDR3 is TGCGCCAGCAGCTCCCTACAGGGGGGACAAGAGACCCAGTACTTC. This encodes CASSSLQGGQETQYF.